One sample yielded the 21 T cell receptor beta chains listed below, sequenced in a study of cytomegalovirus exposure and HLA in healthy donors. The PCR used 60 Vbeta and 13 Jbeta primers. Sequencing was performed with immunoSEQ multiplex PCR; in TCRdb, only in-frame clones are kept and a portion is missing. The sample yields 100,000 to 150,000 clones, about 82% seen once. Sequencing was performed on PBMCs. The receptors shown here come from a young man in good health and CMV-seronegative.

V and J are TRBV4-2 and TRBJ2-7; TRBD2 matches 8 bases. The germline gives CDR1 LGHNA, CDR2 YNFKEQ. This CDR3 has 15 residues. V dropped 3 bases and J dropped 7; count of bases not matched to a gene: 11. The CDR3 nucleotides read TGTGCCAGCAGCCAGAGCCGTAGCGGGGTTTTTGAGCAGTACTTC. Its translation: CASSQSRSGVFEQYF.

The CDR3 loop reads CASSPGPFGQSFGEKLFF. The CDR3 coding sequence is TGTGCCAGCAGCCCGGGCCCTTTTGGACAGTCGTTCGGGGAAAAACTGTTTTTT. The chain uses TRBV7-6 and TRBJ1-4; a weak D match, TRBD1 (6 bases). The CDR3 has 18 amino acids. CDR1 and CDR2 from the germline V gene are SGHVS and FNYEAQ. Between the trimmed V and J ends, which lost 5 bases and 8 bases, there was a span of 27 bases.

The chain couples TRBV4-1 to TRBJ1-5; D gene unclear. V was clipped by 0 bases and J by 2 bases, with 8 bases between them. This CDR3 comprises 15 residues. CDR1 and CDR2 (germline): MGHRA, YSYEKL. The CDR3 DNA sequence: TGCGCCAGCAGCCAAGATCTTACAGGCAATCAGCCCCAGCATTTT. Its translation: CASSQDLTGNQPQHF.

The CDR3 nucleotides are TGTGCCAGCATGGTCGACACCAATGAAAAACTGTTTTTT. Encoded protein: CASMVDTNEKLFF. V is TRBV2 and J is TRBJ1-4; D is uncertain. Germline CDR1 and CDR2: SNHLY and FYNNEI. This CDR3 spans 13 amino acids. Trimming took 7 bases from V and 5 from J, leaving 11 bases between them.

V and J are TRBV27 and TRBJ1-6, with 10 bases identical to TRBD1. The germline V gene has CDR1 MNHEY and CDR2 SMNVEV (reference sequence). The V and J ends lost 2 bases and 10 bases, in that order; junction bases with no gene match: 5. This CDR3 contains 15 residues. The CDR3: CASSLAGTGVSPLHF. As DNA, the CDR3 is TGTGCCAGCAGTTTAGCCGGGACAGGGGTCTCACCCCTCCACTTT.

This chain connects TRBV6-1 to TRBJ1-5; 10 bases fit TRBD1. The germline V gene has CDR1 MNHNS and CDR2 SASEGT. This CDR3 region has 14 residues. Trimming at V came to 7 bases and at J to 8 bases, leaving 8 bases not matched to a gene. CDR3 protein: CASTQGQGMEPQHF. The DNA for the CDR3 is TGTGCCAGCACCCAGGGACAGGGGATGGAGCCCCAGCATTTT.

The chain employs TRBV28 and TRBJ1-2; TRBD1 matches at 9 bases. The CDR3 runs to 16 residues. Germline V gene data show CDR1 as MDHEN and CDR2 as SYDVKM. The J segment lost 3 bases and the V segment lost 3 bases, leaving 8 bases of the junction unmatched. The CDR3 DNA reads TGTGCCAGCAGTTTGCCCGGGACAGGGTTTTACTATGGCTACACCTTC. Translation: CASSLPGTGFYYGYTF.

This clone has a handful of counts. The chain recombines TRBV9 with TRBJ2-7; 8 bases match TRBD1. Germline lookup yields CDR1 SGDLS and CDR2 YYNGEE. The CDR3 has 14 amino acids. V lost 0 bases to trimming and J lost 6 bases; unmatched junction nucleotides: 5. The CDR3 nucleotides are TGTGCCAGCAGCGTAGGGCAGGGGGCTCCCGAGCAGTACTTC. This gives the protein CASSVGQGAPEQYF.

The gene calls are TRBV5-1 and TRBJ2-7, with D perhaps matching TRBD1 (6 bases). The CDR3 sequence is 13 residues long. The V end lost 4 bases, the J end lost 3 bases, and 11 bases lay between the germline ends. CDR1 and CDR2 from the germline V gene are SGHRS and YFSETQ. The CDR3 is CASSTGSSYEQYF. In nucleotides, the CDR3 is TGCGCCAGCAGCACAGGGAGTAGCTACGAGCAGTACTTC.

J is TRBJ2-1 and V is TRBV28, with TRBD2 matching 7 bases. Germline V gene sequence: CDR1 MDHEN, CDR2 SYDVKM. The length of the CDR3 is 15 residues. Unmatched junction bases numbered 6, after V lost 2 bases and J lost 5 bases. CDR3 DNA sequence: TGTGCCAGCAGTTTAGCGGGAGCGAAGAACAATGAGCAGTTCTTC. This translates into CASSLAGAKNNEQFF. Using reference TRBV28 and TRBJ2-1 for the parts outside the CDR3, the full variable domain is DVKVTQSSRYLVKRTGEKVFLECVQDMDHENMFWYRQDPGLGLRLIYFSYDVKMKEKGDIPEGYSVSREKKERFSLILESASTNQTSMYLCASSLAGAKNNEQFFGPGTRLTVL.

This clone has only a few counts. This chain uses TRBV5-1 with TRBJ2-5; weak D call: TRBD1 (6 bases). Trimming shortened V by 4 bases and J by 5 bases, and 15 bases separated the two germline ends. Germline loops: CDR1 SGHRS, CDR2 YFSETQ. This CDR3 region has 14 residues. For the CDR3, the DNA is TGCGCCAGCAGCCCAGGGACATGGGGGGAGACCCAGTACTTC. This codes for CASSPGTWGETQYF.

This clone turned up a few times. Here the CDR3 DNA reads TGTGCCAGCAGCCCCCAGGGACTAAGCACAGATACGCAGTATTTT. Its translation: CASSPQGLSTDTQYF. J is TRBJ2-3 and V is TRBV7-9, with 7 positions matching TRBD2. This CDR3 contains 15 residues. In germline, CDR1 is SEHNR, CDR2 FQNEAQ (reference sequence). Trimming cost V 5 bases and J 0 bases; bases outside gene matches: 5.

The CDR3 reads CASSLRQGGYNEQFF. The CDR3 nucleotides are TGCGCCAGCAGCTTGAGGCAGGGGGGCTACAATGAGCAGTTCTTC. This sequence joins TRBV5-1 and TRBJ2-1; D is possibly TRBD1 (7 bases). Between the trimmed V and J ends, which lost 1 base and 3 bases, there was a span of 11 bases. Germline CDR1 is SGHRS and CDR2 is YFSETQ. The CDR3 is made up of 15 amino acids.

The chain is built from TRBV6-6 and TRBJ2-3; 7 positions match TRBD2. V shed 3 bases, J shed 4 bases, and the junction held 1 base outside the gene matches. The CDR3 has 13 residues. Germline CDR1 and CDR2: MNHNY and SVGAGI (reference sequence). CDR3 protein: CASSYAGADTQYF. CDR3 DNA sequence: TGTGCCAGCAGTTATGCGGGGGCAGATACGCAGTATTTT.

The chain joins TRBV13 to TRBJ2-1; 10 bases agree with TRBD2. Germline CDR1 PRHDT, CDR2 FYEKMQ (reference sequence). The CDR3 is 18 amino acids. V lost 0 bases, J lost 0 bases, and 5 bases stayed unmatched. The CDR3 sequence is CASSLGTSGKSSYNEQFF. Here the CDR3 DNA reads TGTGCCAGCAGCTTAGGCACTAGCGGGAAAAGCTCCTACAATGAGCAGTTCTTC.

The rearrangement links TRBV6-6 to TRBJ2-7; possible D gene TRBD2, 6 bases. Deletions cut 6 bases from V and 4 bases from J, with 10 bases between. The CDR3 is made up of 12 amino acids. Looked up from germline, CDR1 is MNHNY and CDR2 is SVGAGI (reference sequence). CDR3 region: CASSTSSYEQYF. In DNA form, the CDR3 reads TGTGCCAGCAGCACTAGCAGTTACGAGCAGTACTTC.

The chain employs TRBV5-1 and TRBJ1-4; 10 nucleotides align to TRBD1. Trimming removed 1 base from V and 8 bases from J; junction bases left unmatched: 5. Germline CDR1 reads SGHRS; CDR2 reads YFSETQ. This CDR3 has 15 residues. The CDR3 DNA reads as TGCGCCAGCAGCTTGTCCGGGACAGGGGTCGAAAAACTGTTTTTT. It specifies CASSLSGTGVEKLFF.

This chain connects TRBV12-5 to TRBJ1-1, with D maybe TRBD1 (5 bases). Germline V CDR1 and CDR2: LGHNT, FRNRAP. V dropped 6 bases and J dropped 3 bases, with 14 bases sitting between them. This CDR3 spans 14 amino acids. In DNA, the CDR3 is TGTGCTAGTGGGCCGGGACTCAGGGACACTGAAGCTTTCTTT. Its protein is CASGPGLRDTEAFF. Variable domain in full (rest from reference TRBV12-5 and TRBJ1-1): DARVTQTPRHKVTEMGQEVTMRCQPILGHNTVFWYRQTMMQGLELLAYFRNRAPLDDSGMPKDRFSAEMPDATLATLKIQPSEPRDSAVYFCASGPGLRDTEAFFGQGTRLTVV.

This clone came up a few times. The genes are TRBV9 and TRBJ2-2, with D possibly matching TRBD2 (5 bases). The CDR3 has 15 residues. The germline gives CDR1 SGDLS, CDR2 YYNGEE. V gave up 3 bases and J gave up 6 bases, with 15 bases separating them. The CDR3 coding sequence is TGTGCCAGCAGCGAAAGGAGTGCGCGGGCCGGGGAGCTGTTTTTT. Its translation: CASSERSARAGELFF.

The chain is built from TRBV5-4 and TRBJ2-5; D is perhaps TRBD2 (5 bases). The germline V gene has CDR1 SGHNT and CDR2 YYREEE (reference sequence). V lost 0 bases and J 2 bases, leaving 14 bases between the germline ends. This CDR3 is 16 amino acids long. The CDR3 sequence: CASSLAAASRQETQYF. The CDR3 nucleotides are TGTGCCAGCAGCTTGGCCGCCGCTAGCCGGCAAGAGACCCAGTACTTC.

This clone turned up a few times. Written as DNA, the CDR3 is TGTGCCAGCTCACCACGGATACAGGGGAACACTGAAGCTTTCTTT. Its translation is CASSPRIQGNTEAFF. V is TRBV18 and J is TRBJ1-1; tentatively, D is TRBD1 (6 bases). From germline, CDR1 is KGHSH and CDR2 LQKENI. Trimming stripped 1 base from V and 1 base from J, with 10 bases between. This CDR3 has 15 amino acids.